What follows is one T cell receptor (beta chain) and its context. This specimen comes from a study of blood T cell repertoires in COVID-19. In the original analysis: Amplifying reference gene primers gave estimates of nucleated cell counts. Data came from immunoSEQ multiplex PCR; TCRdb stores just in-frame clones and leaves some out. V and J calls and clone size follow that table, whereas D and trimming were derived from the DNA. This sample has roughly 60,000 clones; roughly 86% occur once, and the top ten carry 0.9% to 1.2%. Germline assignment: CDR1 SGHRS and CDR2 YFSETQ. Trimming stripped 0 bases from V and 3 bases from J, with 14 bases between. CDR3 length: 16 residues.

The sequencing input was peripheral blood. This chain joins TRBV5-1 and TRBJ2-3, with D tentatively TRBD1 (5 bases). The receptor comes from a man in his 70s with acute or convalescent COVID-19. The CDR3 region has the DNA TGCGCCAGCAGCTTGGAAGGGGCAGGGTCGACAGATACGCAGTATTTT. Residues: CASSLEGAGSTDTQYF.